This T cell receptor (beta chain) is drawn from a study of OX40 agonist ivuxolimab in advanced cancers. The method was immunoSEQ multiplex PCR; TCRdb's version includes in-frame clones alone and lacks a portion of them. The sample includes 45,000 to 70,000 clones, 75% to 85% of them seen just once. Findings of the study overall: More expanded clones were found, on average, in CD8+ than in CD4+ T cells. Antigen specificity was not determined for the expanded peripheral T cells.

Patients were ruled out by autoimmune disease history or systemic immunosuppression. As regards this clone: The antigen is not known.

Germline assignment: CDR1 MGHRA and CDR2 YSYEKL. Trimming removed 1 base from V and 0 bases from J; junction bases left unmatched: 6. The CDR3 length is 18 residues. This sequence was found in an adult with an advanced solid tumor such as melanoma, head and neck, liver or kidney cancer. Material: CD4+ or CD8+ T cells sorted from blood, obtained in a trial of the OX40 agonist ivuxolimab. The chain has TRBV4-1 and TRBJ2-1; TRBD2 agrees at 10 bases. For the CDR3, the DNA is TGCGCCAGCAGCCAAGTTCTAGCGGGAGCCAGCTCCTACAATGAGCAGTTCTTC. Its protein is CASSQVLAGASSYNEQFF.